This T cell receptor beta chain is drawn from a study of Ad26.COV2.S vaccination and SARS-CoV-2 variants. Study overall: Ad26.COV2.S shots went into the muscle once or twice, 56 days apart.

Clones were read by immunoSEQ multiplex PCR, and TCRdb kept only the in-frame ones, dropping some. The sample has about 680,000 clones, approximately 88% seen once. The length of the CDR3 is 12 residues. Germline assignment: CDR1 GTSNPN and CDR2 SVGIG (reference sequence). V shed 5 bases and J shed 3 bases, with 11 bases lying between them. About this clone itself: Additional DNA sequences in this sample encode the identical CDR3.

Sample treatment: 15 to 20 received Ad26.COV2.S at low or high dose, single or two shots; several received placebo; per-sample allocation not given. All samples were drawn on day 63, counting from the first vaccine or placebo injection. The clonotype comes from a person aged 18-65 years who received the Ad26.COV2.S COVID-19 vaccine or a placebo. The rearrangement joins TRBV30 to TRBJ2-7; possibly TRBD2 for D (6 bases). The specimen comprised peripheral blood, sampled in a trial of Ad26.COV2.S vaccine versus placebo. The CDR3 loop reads CAWSPGSYEQYF. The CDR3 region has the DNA TGTGCCTGGTCCCCCGGGAGCTACGAGCAGTACTTC.